Sequencing of this T cell receptor beta chain was carried out in a study of T cells in Graves' hyperthyroidism and ophthalmopathy. Turning to the study itself: Sampling of peripheral blood happened at initial diagnosis, prior to any treatment.

These patients, aged 18 to 65, had recently diagnosed hyperthyroidism lasting under 2 months. Using RNA transcripts as the source, TCR beta CDR3 regions were amplified. The primer set for the first-round RT-PCR of the TCR CDR3 was HTBI. Via MiXCR, TCRdb re-called the multiplex PCR reads, giving one row per CDR3 protein. This sample yields approximately 700,000 distinct CDR3 sequences, of which about 17% are seen a single time; 8.4% belongs to the top ten. This clonotype has only one observation. The V segment lost 3 bases and the J segment 4 bases; nucleotides outside the gene matches: 5. The CDR3 extends over 14 amino acids. Germline assignment: CDR1 SGHNT and CDR2 YYREEE (reference sequence).

The gene calls are TRBV5-4 and TRBJ2-5, with 8 bases fitting TRBD1. Material for sequencing was blood. This TCR derives from a man aged 18 to 29 with Graves' hyperthyroidism. CDR3 region: CASSSPGQAETQYF. CDR3 coding DNA: TGTGCCAGCAGCTCCCCGGGACAGGCAGAGACCCAGTACTTC.